The sequence of this TCR beta chain was determined in a study of human T cells and chemical hapten exposure. Whole-study findings and limits: TCRs at high frequency, those above 1 in 1000, did not change with DPC sensitization. Counts of expanded TCRs (at PT1) showed a positive correlation with patch test score. Expanded TCR sets contained significantly more large CDR3 similarity clusters than controls.

This clonotype occurred a few times. Its antigen remains unidentified. As the library was built, unique molecular identifiers were attached to individual cDNA molecules. MiXCR was run by TCRdb on the RACE reads, yielding one entry per CDR3 protein. The sample has more than 60,000 distinct CDR3 sequences; over 9% are singletons. Time point reported: patch test 2, 6 weeks after DPC sensitization. Stated treatment: therapeutic diphenylcyclopropenone sensitization with weekly scalp DPC. Unmatched junction bases numbered 7, after V lost 6 bases and J lost 0 bases. The CDR3 is 16 amino acids. Germline V gene lookup returns CDR1 LNHDA and CDR2 SQIVND (reference sequence).

The chain couples TRBV19 to TRBJ2-1; 8 nucleotides align to TRBD2. This clonotype originated in a woman between 50 and 59 years old with alopecia areata. Some clones in this sample may be carry-over from other donors' samples. The source was whole blood, collected in connection with sensitization to the hapten diphenylcyclopropenone (DPC). CDR3 amino acids: CASRQLAGDSYNEQFF. CDR3 sequence (DNA): TGTGCCAGTAGGCAGCTAGCGGGCGACTCCTACAATGAGCAGTTCTTC.